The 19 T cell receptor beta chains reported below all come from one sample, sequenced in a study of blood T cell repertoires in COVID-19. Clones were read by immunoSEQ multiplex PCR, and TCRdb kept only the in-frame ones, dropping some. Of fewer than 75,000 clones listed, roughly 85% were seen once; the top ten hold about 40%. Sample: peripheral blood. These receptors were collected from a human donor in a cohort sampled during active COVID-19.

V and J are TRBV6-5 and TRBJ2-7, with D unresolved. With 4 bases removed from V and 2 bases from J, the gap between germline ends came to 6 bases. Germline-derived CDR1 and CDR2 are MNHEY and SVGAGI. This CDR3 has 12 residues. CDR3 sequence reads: CASSLSTYEQYF. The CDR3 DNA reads TGTGCCAGCAGTTTGTCAACCTACGAGCAGTACTTC.

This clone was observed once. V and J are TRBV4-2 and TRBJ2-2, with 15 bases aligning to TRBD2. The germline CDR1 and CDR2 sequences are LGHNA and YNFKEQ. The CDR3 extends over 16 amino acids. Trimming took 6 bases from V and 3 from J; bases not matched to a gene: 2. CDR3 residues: CASRGTSGGYTGELFF. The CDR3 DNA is TGTGCCAGCAGGGGGACTAGCGGGGGGTACACCGGGGAGCTGTTTTTT.

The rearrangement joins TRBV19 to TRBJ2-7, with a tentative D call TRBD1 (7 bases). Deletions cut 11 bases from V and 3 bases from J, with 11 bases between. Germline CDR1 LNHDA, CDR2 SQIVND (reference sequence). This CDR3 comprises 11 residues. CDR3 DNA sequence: TGTGCCGCGGGGACAGTCTACGAGCAGTACTTC. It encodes CAAGTVYEQYF.

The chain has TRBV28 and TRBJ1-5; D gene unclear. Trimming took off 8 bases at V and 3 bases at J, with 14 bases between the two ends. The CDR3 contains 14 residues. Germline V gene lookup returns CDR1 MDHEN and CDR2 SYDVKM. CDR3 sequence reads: CASSVSGFNQPQHF. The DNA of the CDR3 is TGTGCCAGCTCGGTTTCGGGGTTCAATCAGCCCCAGCATTTT.

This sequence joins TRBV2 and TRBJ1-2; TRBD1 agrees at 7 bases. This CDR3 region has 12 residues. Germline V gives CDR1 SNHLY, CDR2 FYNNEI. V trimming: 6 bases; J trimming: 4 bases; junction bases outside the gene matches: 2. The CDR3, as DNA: TGTGCCAGCAGCACAGGGGCCTATGGCTACACCTTC. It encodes CASSTGAYGYTF.

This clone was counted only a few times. CDR3 protein: CASSGEGTLTSAVVGGYTF. The CDR3 DNA sequence: TGTGCCAGCAGCGGCGAGGGCACACTCACCTCCGCTGTTGTGGGTGGCTACACCTTC. This chain links TRBV9 with TRBJ1-2, with D hard to call. Germline values: CDR1 SGDLS, CDR2 YYNGEE. Trimming left V 3 bases short and J 7 bases short, with 31 bases between. This CDR3 spans 19 amino acids.

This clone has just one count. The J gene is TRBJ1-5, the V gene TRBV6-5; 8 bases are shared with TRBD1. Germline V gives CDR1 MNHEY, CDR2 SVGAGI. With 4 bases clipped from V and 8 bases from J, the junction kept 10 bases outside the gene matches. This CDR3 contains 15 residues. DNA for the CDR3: TGTGCCAGCAGTTCCACAGGACAGGGATTCGAGCCCCAGCATTTT. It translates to CASSSTGQGFEPQHF.

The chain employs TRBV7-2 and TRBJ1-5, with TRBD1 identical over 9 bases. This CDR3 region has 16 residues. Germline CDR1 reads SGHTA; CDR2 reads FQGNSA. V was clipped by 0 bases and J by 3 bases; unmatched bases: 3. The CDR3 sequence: CASSLAGTGLNQPQHF. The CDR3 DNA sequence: TGTGCCAGCAGCTTAGCCGGGACAGGGCTCAATCAGCCCCAGCATTTT.

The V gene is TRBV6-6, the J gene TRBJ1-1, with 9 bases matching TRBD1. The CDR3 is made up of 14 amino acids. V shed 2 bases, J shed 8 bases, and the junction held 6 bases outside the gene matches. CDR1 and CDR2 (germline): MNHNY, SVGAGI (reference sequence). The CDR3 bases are TGTGCCAGCAGTTACAACCGAGGGACAGGGGAAGCTTTCTTT. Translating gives CASSYNRGTGEAFF.

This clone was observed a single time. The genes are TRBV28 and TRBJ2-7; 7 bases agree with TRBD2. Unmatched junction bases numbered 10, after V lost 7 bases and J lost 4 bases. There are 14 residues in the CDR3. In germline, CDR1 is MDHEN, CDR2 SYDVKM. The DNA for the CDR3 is TGTGCCAGCAACCTTGGACTAGGAGTTTACGAGCAGTACTTC. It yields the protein CASNLGLGVYEQYF.

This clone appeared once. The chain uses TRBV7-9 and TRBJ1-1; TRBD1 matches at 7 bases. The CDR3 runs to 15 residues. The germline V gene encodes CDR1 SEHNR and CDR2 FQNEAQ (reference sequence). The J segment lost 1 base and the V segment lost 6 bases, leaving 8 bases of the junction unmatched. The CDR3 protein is CASRPTGDTNTEAFF. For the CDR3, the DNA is TGTGCCAGCAGACCTACAGGGGACACGAACACTGAAGCTTTCTTT.

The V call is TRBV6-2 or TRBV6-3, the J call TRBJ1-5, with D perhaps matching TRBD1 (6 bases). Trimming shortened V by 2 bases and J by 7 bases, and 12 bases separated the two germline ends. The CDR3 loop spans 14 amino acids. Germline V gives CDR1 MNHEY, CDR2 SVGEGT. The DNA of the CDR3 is TGTGCCAGCAGTTACGCGGGGGCCTGGCAGCCCCAGCATTTT. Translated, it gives CASSYAGAWQPQHF.

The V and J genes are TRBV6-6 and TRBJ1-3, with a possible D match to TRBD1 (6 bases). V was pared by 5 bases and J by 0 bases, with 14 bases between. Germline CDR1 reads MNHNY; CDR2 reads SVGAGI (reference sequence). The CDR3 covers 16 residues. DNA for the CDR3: TGTGCCAGCAGTAGCAGACAGGCCCGCTCTGGAAACACCATATATTTT. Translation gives CASSSRQARSGNTIYF.

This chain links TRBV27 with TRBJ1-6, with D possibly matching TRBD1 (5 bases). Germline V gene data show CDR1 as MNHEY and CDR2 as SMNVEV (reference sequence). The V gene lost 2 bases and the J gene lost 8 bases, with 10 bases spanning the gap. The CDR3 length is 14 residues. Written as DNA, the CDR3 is TGTGCCAGCAGTTTAGGGGGGGTTTATTCACCCCTCCACTTT. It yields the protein CASSLGGVYSPLHF.

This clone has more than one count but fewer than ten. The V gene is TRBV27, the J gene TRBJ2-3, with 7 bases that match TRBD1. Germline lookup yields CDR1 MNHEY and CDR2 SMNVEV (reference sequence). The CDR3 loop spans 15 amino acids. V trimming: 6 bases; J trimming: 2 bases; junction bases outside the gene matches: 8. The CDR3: CASRPHRGFTDTQYF. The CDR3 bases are TGTGCCAGCAGACCACACAGGGGCTTCACAGATACGCAGTATTTT.

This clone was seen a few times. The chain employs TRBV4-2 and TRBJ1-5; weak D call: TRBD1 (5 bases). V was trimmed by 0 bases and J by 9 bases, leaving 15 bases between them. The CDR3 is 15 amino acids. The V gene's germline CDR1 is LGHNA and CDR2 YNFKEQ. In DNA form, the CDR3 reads TGTGCCAGCAGCCAAGATCGACAGCCTCAGAGGCCCCAGCATTTT. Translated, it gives CASSQDRQPQRPQHF.

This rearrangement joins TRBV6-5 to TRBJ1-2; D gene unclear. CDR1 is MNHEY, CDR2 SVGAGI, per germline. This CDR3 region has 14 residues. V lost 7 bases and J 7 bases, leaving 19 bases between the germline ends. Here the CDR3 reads CASTDSLSGFGYTF. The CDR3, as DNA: TGTGCCAGCACCGACTCCCTATCCGGGTTTGGCTACACCTTC.

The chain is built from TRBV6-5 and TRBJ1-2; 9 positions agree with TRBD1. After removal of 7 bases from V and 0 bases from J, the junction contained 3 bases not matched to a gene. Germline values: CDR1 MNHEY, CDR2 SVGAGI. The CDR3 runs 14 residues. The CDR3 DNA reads TGTGCCAGCACCCGGACAGGGGCTAACTATGGCTACACCTTC. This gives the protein CASTRTGANYGYTF.

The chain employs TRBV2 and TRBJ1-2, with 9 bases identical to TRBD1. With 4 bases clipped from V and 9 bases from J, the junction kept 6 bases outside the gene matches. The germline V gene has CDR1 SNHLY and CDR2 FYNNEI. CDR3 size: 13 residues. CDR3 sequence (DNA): TGTGCCAGCAGTGTCGGGACAGGGAACCGCTACACCTTC. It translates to CASSVGTGNRYTF.